Listed below are T cell receptor beta chains from one sample, sequenced in a study of cytomegalovirus exposure and HLA in healthy donors. Only in-frame clones appear in the TCRdb table, and some are missing; sequencing was by immunoSEQ multiplex PCR. The table lists approximately 110,000 clones. Sample: PBMCs. The receptor source for this set is a man aged 50-60 years in good health and CMV-seronegative. The CDR3 runs from the conserved cysteine through the conserved F or W. The D gene is left open where the match is weak.

V gene	D gene	J gene	CDR3 protein	CDR3 DNA
TRBV11-2	-	TRBJ2-7	CASIRTAYDEQYF	TGTGCCAGCATCAGGACAGCGTATGACGAGCAGTACTTC
TRBV18	TRBD1	TRBJ1-1	CASSPRTGDTEAFF	TGTGCCAGCTCACCAAGGACAGGGGACACTGAAGCTTTCTTT
TRBV5-1	TRBD1	TRBJ1-1	CASSTLTGDNTEAFF	TGCGCCAGCAGCACCCTTACAGGGGATAACACTGAAGCTTTCTTT
TRBV4-1	TRBD1	TRBJ2-5	CASSQDRTGSETQYF	TGCGCCAGCAGCCAAGACCGGACAGGGTCCGAGACCCAGTACTTC
TRBV6-5	-	TRBJ1-1	CASSYGAGDPQAFF	TGTGCCAGCAGTTACGGGGCAGGCGATCCCCAAGCTTTCTTT
TRBV9	TRBD1	TRBJ2-5	CASSPGQGTAGETQYF	TGTGCCAGCAGCCCGGGACAGGGTACCGCGGGGGAGACCCAGTACTTC
TRBV4-3	-	TRBJ2-5	CASSQERGETQYF	TGCGCCAGCAGCCAAGAGAGGGGGGAGACCCAGTACTTC
TRBV19	-	TRBJ2-1	CASSIPFGTRTYNEQFF	TGTGCCAGTAGTATACCTTTCGGGACACGGACCTACAATGAGCAGTTCTTC
TRBV20-1	TRBD2	TRBJ2-5	CSALGLADQYF	TGCAGTGCTTTGGGACTAGCGGACCAGTACTTC
TRBV9	-	TRBJ2-2	CASSRLTNTGELFF	TGTGCCAGCAGCCGACTTACGAACACCGGGGAGCTGTTTTTT
TRBV10-3	TRBD2	TRBJ2-7	CAISESSGGSALPVKYF	TGTGCCATCAGTGAGTCGTCGGGGGGTAGCGCCCTCCCGGTAAAGTACTTC
TRBV6-1	-	TRBJ2-7	CASSSDSQRTYEQYF	TGTGCCAGCAGTTCGGACAGCCAACGAACCTACGAGCAGTACTTC
TRBV4-2	-	TRBJ2-7	CASREGRGSYEQYF	TGTGCCAGCAGGGAAGGACGGGGGTCCTACGAGCAGTACTTC
TRBV7-9	TRBD2	TRBJ2-3	CASTGRWQGGTDTQYF	TGTGCCAGCACCGGGCGTTGGCAGGGAGGGACAGATACGCAGTATTTT